Listed here are 25 T cell receptor beta chains from one sample, sequenced in a study of molecular identifiers for immune sequencing clone quantification. Via MiXCR, TCRdb re-called the PCR reads, giving one row per CDR3 protein. The table records roughly 300,000 distinct CDR3 sequences, 24% of them present only once. The sequenced sample was naive CD8+ T cells from blood, with Jurkat cell RNA spiked in. Described subset: FACS-sorted CD8+CD4-CCR7+CD45RA+ naive T cells. These receptors were obtained from a human donor in good health. Some libraries in this study had Jurkat cell RNA spiked in.

Regarding this clonotype: One junction end disagrees with the germline gene, perhaps due to a read error. The rearrangement uses TRBV5-6 and TRBJ2-2; TRBD1 aligns across 9 bases. Germline V CDR1 and CDR2: SGHDT, YYEEEE. The CDR3 consists of 16 residues. Here the CDR3 reads CVSSGPGQGAGGELFF. The CDR3 coding sequence is TGTGTCAGCAGCGGGCCGGGACAGGGAGCGGGCGGGGAGCTGTTTTTT. Full variable domain (remainder filled in from reference TRBV5-6 and TRBJ2-2): DAGVTQSPTHLIKTRGQQVTLRCSPKSGHDTVSWYQQALGQGPQFIFQYYEEEERQRGNFPDRFSGHQFPNYSSELNVNALLLGDSALYLCVSSGPGQGAGGELFFGEGSRLTVL.

The chain links TRBV11-1 to TRBJ2-1; D is perhaps TRBD1 (6 bases). Germline values: CDR1 SGHAT, CDR2 FQDESV (reference sequence). The CDR3 is made up of 14 amino acids. Trimming stripped 4 bases from V and 3 bases from J, with 10 bases between. In nucleotides, the CDR3 is TGTGCCAGCAGCTACCTGGACAGCTACAATGAGCAGTTCTTC. This codes for CASSYLDSYNEQFF. Combining the CDR3 with reference TRBV11-1 and TRBJ2-1 gives the whole variable domain EAEVAQSPRYKITEKSQAVAFWCDPISGHATLYWYRQILGQGPELLVQFQDESVVDDSQLPKDRFSAERLKGVDSTLKIQPAELGDSAMYLCASSYLDSYNEQFFGPGTRLTVL.

In this sample, this clonotype turned up a few times. CDR3 loop: CAMTGRGALSGYTF. CDR3 in DNA: TGTGCCATGACAGGGAGAGGGGCGTTGAGTGGCTACACCTTC. The chain has TRBV30 and TRBJ1-2; 7 bases are a match to TRBD1. Per the germline V gene, CDR1 is GTSNPN and CDR2 is SVGIG (reference sequence). The CDR3 is 14 amino acids. Germline trimming cut 8 bases from V and 7 bases from J; bases unmatched to any gene: 16.

About this clonotype: Germline and junction disagree at one end, which may indicate a read error. The chain joins TRBV4-1 to TRBJ2-4, with 11 bases that match TRBD1. CDR1 and CDR2 (germline): MGHRA, YSYEKL. The CDR3 is 16 residues long. The CDR3 coding sequence is TGCGCCAGCAGCCAAGGTCACCGGGACAGGGGGGACATTCGGTACTTC. Amino acids: CASSQGHRDRGDIRYF.

This clonotype was recorded at least ten times. The chain has TRBV30 and TRBJ1-3; no definite D call. CDR3 length: 13 amino acids. Trimming removed 5 bases at V and 0 bases at J, with 8 bases between. The germline V gene has CDR1 GTSNPN and CDR2 SVGIG (reference sequence). Written as DNA, the CDR3 is TGTGCCTGGGACCTGGGCTCTGGAAACACCATATATTTT. Protein: CAWDLGSGNTIYF.

This clonotype showed up just a few times. V is TRBV6-5 and J is TRBJ2-3; no reliable D call. The CDR3 is made up of 13 amino acids. Trimming took 6 bases from V and 3 from J, leaving 10 bases between them. Germline V gene data show CDR1 as MNHEY and CDR2 as SVGAGI. As DNA, the CDR3 is TGTGCCAGCAGCCCAACCGATACAGATACGCAGTATTTT. Residues: CASSPTDTDTQYF.

This chain uses TRBV19 with TRBJ2-7; D gene uncertain. V lost 5 bases, J lost 6 bases, and 20 bases lay in between. The germline V gene encodes CDR1 LNHDA and CDR2 SQIVND (reference sequence). This CDR3 contains 15 residues. CDR3 DNA sequence: TGTGCCAGTAGTTTCTCGGTTACGACCCAGTGCGAGCAGTACTTC. Translating gives CASSFSVTTQCEQYF.

The V gene is TRBV28, the J gene TRBJ1-4, with TRBD1 matching over 10 bases. The CDR3 extends over 19 amino acids. The J segment lost 0 bases and the V segment lost 4 bases, leaving 11 bases of the junction unmatched. Germline lookup yields CDR1 MDHEN and CDR2 SYDVKM. The CDR3 here is CASSWSRDRGDATNEKLFF. The DNA of the CDR3 is TGTGCCAGCAGTTGGAGTAGGGACAGGGGAGATGCAACTAATGAAAAACTGTTTTTT.

As for this clonotype: One end of the junction is discordant with germline, which a read error may explain. The genes are TRBV19 and TRBJ2-7; D uncertain. This CDR3 region has 14 residues. Per the germline V gene, CDR1 is LNHDA and CDR2 is SQIVND (reference sequence). The CDR3 nucleotides read TGTGCCCGTAGTATGGCAGGCGGATCCTACGAGCAGTACTTC. Residues: CARSMAGGSYEQYF.

This clonotype appeared a few times. This CDR3 reads CASSLLMGDQPQHF. For the CDR3, the DNA is TGTGCCAGCAGTTTATTGATGGGGGATCAGCCCCAGCATTTT. The V call is TRBV27, the J call TRBJ1-5, with D possibly being TRBD1 (5 bases). V lost 1 base and J lost 5, with 9 bases in between. CDR3 length: 14 amino acids. Per germline, CDR1 MNHEY and CDR2 SMNVEV (reference sequence).

This clonotype was found many times. The genes are TRBV29-1 and TRBJ2-1, with D possibly being TRBD1 (5 bases). Trimming took 7 bases from V and 7 from J, leaving 8 bases between them. Germline assignment: CDR1 SQVTM and CDR2 ANQGSEA. The CDR3 loop spans 10 amino acids. In DNA, the CDR3 is TGCAGCGCCGACAGAAATGAGCAGTTCTTC. The encoded protein is CSADRNEQFF.

This clonotype was seen repeatedly, ten times or more. The chain carries TRBV12-3 or TRBV12-4 and TRBJ2-5; D is ambiguous. CDR3 size: 13 residues. Trimming removed 2 bases at V and 2 bases at J, with 6 bases between. CDR3 region: CASSLLEQETQYF. CDR3 coding DNA: TGTGCCAGCAGTTTACTCGAGCAAGAGACCCAGTACTTC.

This clonotype was detected ten times or more. V usage is TRBV6-2 or TRBV6-3 and J usage is TRBJ2-7; D gene ambiguous. CDR3 length: 14 residues. Looked up from germline, CDR1 is MNHEY and CDR2 is SVGEGT. V lost 2 bases and J 0 bases, leaving 8 bases between the germline ends. The CDR3 sequence is CASSYLGLSYEQYF. The DNA for the CDR3 is TGTGCCAGCAGTTACCTCGGCCTCTCCTACGAGCAGTACTTC.

This clonotype appeared many times. This chain connects TRBV5-1 to TRBJ2-4; D is unresolved. The germline V gene encodes CDR1 SGHRS and CDR2 YFSETQ. V lost 0 bases, J lost 8 bases, and 12 bases lay in between. CDR3 length: 14 amino acids. CDR3 protein: CASSLAGKPDIQYF. CDR3 bases: TGCGCCAGCAGCTTGGCCGGAAAACCAGACATTCAGTACTTC.

A few counts support this clonotype. The J gene is TRBJ2-7, the V gene TRBV7-9; D might be TRBD1 (6 bases). The germline gives CDR1 SEHNR, CDR2 FQNEAQ (reference sequence). This CDR3 is 15 amino acids long. Deletions cut 4 bases from V and 0 bases from J, with 13 bases between. The DNA of the CDR3 is TGTGCCAGCAGCTCCGGACAGTCGAGCTCCTACGAGCAGTACTTC. Its translation: CASSSGQSSSYEQYF.

The V call is TRBV12-3 or TRBV12-4, the J call TRBJ2-7; D is unresolved. The CDR3 runs 13 residues. Trimming left V 5 bases short and J 4 bases short, with 12 bases between. This CDR3 reads CASSPNMGYEQYF. In DNA, the CDR3 is TGTGCCAGCAGTCCAAATATGGGGTACGAGCAGTACTTC.

This clonotype was seen only a few times. V and J are TRBV9 and TRBJ2-7, with D maybe TRBD1 (6 bases). Germline-derived CDR1 and CDR2 are SGDLS and YYNGEE. The CDR3 covers 12 residues. The V end was cut by 3 bases, the J end by 6 bases, with 10 bases between. CDR3 residues: CASSGEGVEQYF. The CDR3, as DNA: TGTGCCAGCAGCGGCGAGGGGGTCGAGCAGTACTTC.

This clonotype has only a few counts. The chain uses TRBV4-1 and TRBJ2-7; unclear D gene. The CDR3 consists of 13 residues. Germline V CDR1 and CDR2: MGHRA, YSYEKL. The germline V and J ends were trimmed by 2 bases and 5 bases, with 10 bases remaining between them. The CDR3 spells CASSQSGDNEQYF. The DNA for the CDR3 is TGCGCCAGCAGCCAATCCGGAGATAACGAGCAGTACTTC.

As regards this clonotype: Germline is not matched at one junction end, which may reflect a read error. The rearrangement joins TRBV20-1 to TRBJ2-3; D perhaps matches TRBD2 (5 bases). Looked up from germline, CDR1 is DFQATT and CDR2 is SNEGSKA (reference sequence). This CDR3 has 12 amino acids. CDR3 sequence reads: CSARGRPATPYF. CDR3 sequence (DNA): TGCAGTGCTCGCGGGCGCCCCGCTACGCCGTATTTT.

The genes are TRBV4-1 and TRBJ2-7; no firm D call. The CDR3 loop spans 14 amino acids. V was cut by 0 bases and J by 4 bases, with 10 bases left in between. From germline, CDR1 is MGHRA and CDR2 YSYEKL. CDR3 nucleotides: TGCGCCAGCAGCCAAGAGGCTATGGGGTACGAGCAGTACTTC. Translation: CASSQEAMGYEQYF.

This clonotype was seen at least ten times. The J gene is TRBJ2-2, the V gene TRBV7-2; 8 bases match TRBD2. V lost 2 bases, J lost 2 bases, and 7 bases stayed unmatched. The CDR3 runs 17 residues. CDR1 is SGHTA, CDR2 FQGNSA, per germline. CDR3 amino acids: CASSLIPSGYNTGELFF. The CDR3 DNA follows: TGTGCCAGCAGCTTAATCCCTAGCGGGTATAACACCGGGGAGCTGTTTTTT.

There are many counts of this clonotype. CDR3 nucleotide sequence: TGTGCCAGCAGCTTAGTGCGGGGTGAGCAGTTCTTC. It translates to CASSLVRGEQFF. The chain employs TRBV7-9 and TRBJ2-1; D possibly corresponds to TRBD2 (6 bases). Deletions cut 1 base from V and 9 bases from J, with 7 bases between. Germline CDR1 SEHNR, CDR2 FQNEAQ (reference sequence). CDR3 length: 12 amino acids.

This clonotype was seen ten or more times. This rearrangement joins TRBV6-2 or TRBV6-3 to TRBJ1-1; D call uncertain. CDR3 length: 11 amino acids. CDR1 and CDR2 (germline): MNHEY, SVGEGT. Trimming removed 6 bases from V and 1 base from J, with 3 bases in between. The chain's CDR3 is CASRRNTEAFF. The CDR3 coding sequence is TGTGCCAGCAGGCGGAACACTGAAGCTTTCTTT.

This clonotype was picked up a small number of times. The V gene is TRBV3-1, the J gene TRBJ2-5; D unclear. V was cut by 5 bases and J by 4 bases, with 14 bases left in between. Germline V gives CDR1 LGHDT, CDR2 YNNKEL (reference sequence). This CDR3 is 14 amino acids long. The CDR3 DNA follows: TGTGCCAGCAGCGAAGTGGGTGAGCCAGAGACCCAGTACTTC. Amino acids: CASSEVGEPETQYF.

This clonotype was counted between two and nine times. This sequence joins TRBV11-2 and TRBJ1-5, with a weak D call TRBD1 (5 bases). V gave up 5 bases and J gave up 0 bases, with 8 bases separating them. Germline CDR1 reads SGHAT; CDR2 reads FQNNGV. This CDR3 has 14 amino acids. CDR3 amino acids: CASSEGISNQPQHF. The CDR3, as DNA: TGTGCCAGCAGCGAGGGGATTAGCAATCAGCCCCAGCATTTT. Filled out from reference TRBV11-2 and TRBJ1-5, the complete variable domain reads EAGVAQSPRYKIIEKRQSVAFWCNPISGHATLYWYQQILGQGPKLLIQFQNNGVVDDSQLPKDRFSAERLKGVDSTLKIQPAKLEDSAVYLCASSEGISNQPQHFGDGTRLSIL.